The clone carrying this TCR beta chain appeared a few times. Germline V gene sequence: CDR1 MNHEY, CDR2 SVGAGI. The ends were cut back, 5 bases at V and 7 bases at J, with 18 bases in the middle. CDR3 length: 14 residues. The data originate from a study of T cell repertoires in aging, cancer and after chemotherapy. Rearranged V-D-J TRB sequences were amplified with a mixed TRB-A/B primer pool. TCRdb re-derived calls from the multiplex PCR reads in MiXCR, one entry per CDR3 protein. Here the sample spans about 9,200 distinct CDR3 sequences, 30% to 40% being singletons. The template was genomic DNA from peripheral blood, not RNA.

The sequence derives from a human donor in good health. J is TRBJ2-7 and V is TRBV6-5; possible D gene TRBD2, 6 bases. Sequenced material: blood. The CDR3 protein is CASSVPGDPKEQYF. The CDR3, as DNA: TGTGCCAGCAGTGTTCCGGGGGACCCTAAAGAGCAGTACTTC.